These 16 T cell receptor beta chains came from one sample sequenced in a study of long-term antiretroviral therapy in people with HIV. Survey-level immunoSEQ v3.0 assays were run. The assay was immunoSEQ multiplex PCR, and TCRdb's table has in-frame clones only and misses some. The sample carries under 8,500 clones, approximately 83% recorded once. This material consisted of unsorted PBMCs, taken 3.7 years after starting antiretroviral therapy. Receptors originate from a woman in her 50s with HIV.

The genes are TRBV5-4 and TRBJ2-5, with 8 bases lining up with TRBD2. The J call is in doubt because the DNA end fits TRBJ2-7 better. The CDR3 sequence is 13 residues long. Per the germline V gene, CDR1 is SGHNT and CDR2 is YYREEE (reference sequence). In DNA form, the CDR3 reads TGTGCCAGCAGCCGGGAGGGAGCCTACGAGCAGTACTTC. The encoded protein is CASSREGAYEQYF.

The chain carries TRBV5-1 and TRBJ2-3, with 10 bases matching TRBD2. V shed 4 bases, J shed 2 bases, and the junction held 13 bases outside the gene matches. The germline gives CDR1 SGHRS, CDR2 YFSETQ. The CDR3 length is 18 residues. The CDR3 region has the DNA TGCGCCAGCAGCCCCTGGTACGAGCGGGGGGGAACCACAGATACGCAGTATTTT. Translating gives CASSPWYERGGTTDTQYF.

The rearrangement links TRBV18 to TRBJ2-5; D is unresolved. Germline V gene lookup returns CDR1 KGHSH and CDR2 LQKENI. This CDR3 contains 16 residues. Trimming removed 3 bases from V and 1 base from J, with 15 bases in between. The CDR3 protein is CASSPIVTGVQETQYF. The CDR3 coding sequence is TGTGCCAGCTCACCTATCGTTACCGGCGTCCAAGAGACCCAGTACTTC.

The chain joins TRBV7-8 to TRBJ2-7; TRBD2 aligns across 9 bases. J gave up 6 bases and V 6 bases, and 15 bases lay outside the gene matches. From germline, CDR1 is SGHVS and CDR2 FQNEAQ. The CDR3 runs 16 residues. This CDR3 is CASSPSGTSYAAEQYF. The CDR3 coding sequence is TGTGCCAGCAGTCCTAGCGGGACCTCTTACGCGGCCGAGCAGTACTTC.

The chain couples TRBV27 to TRBJ2-1; D is unclear. The CDR3 extends over 15 amino acids. The germline V and J ends were trimmed by 0 bases and 1 base, with 7 bases remaining between them. Germline CDR1 is MNHEY and CDR2 is SMNVEV (reference sequence). CDR3 loop: CASSLSWISYNEQFF. DNA of the CDR3: TGTGCCAGCAGTTTATCCTGGATATCCTACAATGAGCAGTTCTTC.

This chain connects TRBV5-1 to TRBJ2-1; 7 bases are a match to TRBD2. J gave up 2 bases and V 4 bases, and 9 bases lay outside the gene matches. CDR3 length: 16 amino acids. The germline V gene encodes CDR1 SGHRS and CDR2 YFSETQ. Here the CDR3 DNA reads TGCGCCAGCAGCCCCCCCGGACTAGTTCCCTACAATGAGCAGTTCTTC. The encoded protein is CASSPPGLVPYNEQFF. Using reference TRBV5-1 and TRBJ2-1 for the parts outside the CDR3, the full variable domain is KAGVTQTPRYLIKTRGQQVTLSCSPISGHRSVSWYQQTPGQGLQFLFEYFSETQRNKGNFPGRFSGRQFSNSRSEMNVSTLELGDSALYLCASSPPGLVPYNEQFFGPGTRLTVL.

This chain joins TRBV7-3 and TRBJ2-5, with 7 bases fitting TRBD2. V shed 2 bases, J shed 5 bases, and the junction held 5 bases outside the gene matches. The V gene's germline CDR1 is SGHTA and CDR2 FQGTGA. The length of the CDR3 is 14 residues. The chain's CDR3 is CASSLWGAGETQYF. CDR3 in DNA: TGTGCCAGCAGCTTATGGGGAGCGGGGGAGACCCAGTACTTC. The full variable domain, in which reference TRBV7-3 and TRBJ2-5 provide the parts outside the CDR3, is GAGVSQTPSNKVTEKGKYVELRCDPISGHTALYWYRQSLGQGPEFLIYFQGTGAADDSGLPNDRFFAVRPEGSVSTLKIQRTERGDSAVYLCASSLWGAGETQYFGPGTRLLVL.

V gene TRBV5-8 combines with J gene TRBJ2-5; 9 bases fit TRBD2. The CDR3 is 14 residues long. Germline trimming cut 2 bases from V and 5 bases from J; bases unmatched to any gene: 4. Looked up from germline, CDR1 is SGHTS and CDR2 is YDEGEE. The CDR3 DNA is TGTGCCAGCAGCTTAGCGGGAGGAATGGAGACCCAGTACTTC. Protein: CASSLAGGMETQYF.

The rearrangement links TRBV2 to TRBJ2-5, with 9 bases aligning to TRBD2. Germline V gene data show CDR1 as SNHLY and CDR2 as FYNNEI. The CDR3 contains 17 residues. V shed 6 bases and J 4 bases; nucleotides not matched to a gene: 15. CDR3 nucleotides: TGTGCCAGCAGCGTTCCTCGGGCGGGAGGGGCCCCAGAGACCCAGTACTTC. The encoded protein is CASSVPRAGGAPETQYF.

V is TRBV18 and J is TRBJ2-3, with TRBD2 matching over 11 bases. CDR1 KGHSH and CDR2 LQKENI come from the germline V gene. The CDR3 has 16 amino acids. The junction had 7 bases not matched to a gene; V was cut back by 5 bases and J by 3 bases. CDR3 in amino acids: CASSASRLAGTDTQYF. The CDR3 bases are TGTGCCAGCTCAGCAAGTCGACTAGCGGGGACAGATACGCAGTATTTT.

The gene calls are TRBV27 and TRBJ2-7, with D possibly matching TRBD1 (6 bases). V shed 3 bases and J shed 2 bases, with 11 bases lying between them. Germline V CDR1 and CDR2: MNHEY, SMNVEV (reference sequence). The CDR3 has 14 residues. DNA for the CDR3: TGTGCCAGCAGTTTTATGGGGGCAGCCTACGAGCAGTACTTC. It is translated as CASSFMGAAYEQYF.

The J gene is TRBJ2-7, the V gene TRBV5-6; D remains ambiguous. This CDR3 contains 13 residues. The germline CDR1 and CDR2 sequences are SGHDT and YYEEEE. Trimming pared 1 base from V and 1 base from J, leaving 6 bases between. CDR3 loop: CASSLWSSYEQYF. The CDR3 DNA follows: TGTGCCAGCAGCTTGTGGAGTTCCTACGAGCAGTACTTC.

The chain combines TRBV13 with TRBJ1-2; no reliable D call. Trimming cost V 5 bases and J 8 bases, with 9 bases left between them. Germline CDR1 is PRHDT and CDR2 is FYEKMQ (reference sequence). CDR3 length equals 11 residues. The CDR3 loop reads CASSRGGGYTF. In DNA, the CDR3 is TGTGCCAGCAGCCGGGGAGGCGGCTACACCTTC.

Only a few counts were recorded for this clone. V gene TRBV5-1 combines with J gene TRBJ1-4; possible D gene TRBD1, 5 bases. V was cut by 0 bases and J by 0 bases, with 6 bases left in between. The V gene's germline CDR1 is SGHRS and CDR2 YFSETQ. The length of the CDR3 is 15 residues. The CDR3 protein is CASSLAGPTNEKLFF. Here the CDR3 DNA reads TGCGCCAGCAGCTTGGCGGGACCAACTAATGAAAAACTGTTTTTT.

The chain carries TRBV7-9 and TRBJ2-1, with D perhaps TRBD1 (5 bases). Germline CDR1 is SEHNR and CDR2 is FQNEAQ (reference sequence). The CDR3 length is 13 residues. Trimming shortened V by 3 bases and J by 10 bases, and 13 bases separated the two germline ends. The CDR3, as DNA: TGTGCCAGCAGCTTCTGGGGCGCGTGGGAGCAGTTCTTC. This translates into CASSFWGAWEQFF.

The chain employs TRBV12-5 and TRBJ1-5, with D maybe TRBD1 (5 bases). The germline V gene encodes CDR1 LGHNT and CDR2 FRNRAP. Deletions cut 1 base from V and 0 bases from J, with 13 bases between. The CDR3 loop spans 17 amino acids. The CDR3: CASGLDLGGFSNQPQHF. The DNA for the CDR3 is TGTGCTAGTGGTTTGGATCTCGGGGGTTTTAGCAATCAGCCCCAGCATTTT.